The 2 T cell receptor beta chains below all came from one sample that was sequenced in a study of Graves' ophthalmopathy and Graves' hyperthyroidism (dated by TCRdb to 2016 to 2019). The run used an Illumina HiSeq 2000. For repertoire sequencing, TCR beta CDR3 regions were amplified from RNA transcripts. The first round of RT-PCR was done with HTBI primers and the Qiagen OneStep RT-PCR kit, and was followed by a second round of multiplex PCR, then size selection and purification. TCRdb redid the processing of the public reads, applying fastp at Q25 and MiXCR, and retained in-frame beta chains. All rows with the same CDR3 protein become a single entry with the most common DNA and genes. This sample comprises 200,000 to 300,000 distinct CDR3 sequences, 45% of them detected only once. The ten largest clones add up to around half of the sample. Sequenced: peripheral blood. The source is an adult man with Graves' ophthalmopathy.

There are many counts of this clonotype. V and J are TRBV29-1 and TRBJ1-2; D unclear. The CDR3 sequence is 14 residues long. Deletions cut 4 bases from V and 4 bases from J, with 16 bases between. CDR1 and CDR2 (germline): SQVTM, ANQGSEA. In nucleotides, the CDR3 is TGCAGCGTTGGGGAGGACCTCCCTTTCTATGGCTACACCTTC. It codes for CSVGEDLPFYGYTF.

This clonotype occurred a few times. The chain combines TRBV7-2 with TRBJ1-2; weak D call: TRBD1 (6 bases). CDR1 and CDR2 from the germline V gene are SGHTA and FQGNSA. Trimming cost V 7 bases and J 8 bases, with 23 bases left between them. This CDR3 comprises 15 residues. The CDR3 is CASTLSLGGSGGYTF. The CDR3 DNA is TGTGCCAGCACTCTATCATTGGGGGGCTCGGGCGGCTACACCTTC.